The 11 T cell receptor beta chains below were found in one sample sequenced in a study of T-cell memory formation after mild COVID-19. TCRdb itself ran the 5' RACE reads through MiXCR, one entry per CDR3 protein. Of approximately 490,000 distinct CDR3 sequences in the sample, around 20% were seen once. The sequenced material came from PBMCs or a T cell subset sorted from them (not recorded which). These receptor sequences come from an adult woman who had mild COVID-19 (a few samples of this study predate the infection). Cell type and time point are not known.

This chain links TRBV7-9 with TRBJ2-1; weak D call: TRBD1 (6 bases). Trimming removed 6 bases from V and 9 bases from J, with 12 bases in between. From germline, CDR1 is SEHNR and CDR2 FQNEAQ (reference sequence). CDR3 size: 12 residues. CDR3 sequence (DNA): TGTGCCAGCAGTCCTGCAGGGGTTGAGCAGTTCTTC. It translates to CASSPAGVEQFF.

This clonotype was picked up a small number of times. The genes are TRBV7-9 and TRBJ2-3, with 8 positions matching TRBD1. After removal of 5 bases from V and 3 bases from J, the junction contained 7 bases not matched to a gene. Germline CDR1 reads SEHNR; CDR2 reads FQNEAQ (reference sequence). This CDR3 contains 15 residues. The DNA for the CDR3 is TGTGCCAGCAGCCACCGACAGGGGTGGACAGATACGCAGTATTTT. Translating it yields CASSHRQGWTDTQYF.

This clonotype is a singleton in its sample. The chain is built from TRBV5-1 and TRBJ1-2; no firm D call. The CDR3 contains 14 residues. V was trimmed by 0 bases and J by 1 base, leaving 7 bases between them. CDR1 and CDR2 from the germline V gene are SGHRS and YFSETQ. The CDR3 region has the DNA TGCGCCAGCAGCTTGGGTGATTATAACTATGGCTACACCTTC. This gives the protein CASSLGDYNYGYTF.

Here the CDR3 DNA reads TGTGCCAGCAGCGCGGTAGGGGGGGGAGGGCGCACTGAAGCTTTCTTT. As protein: CASSAVGGGGRTEAFF. The rearrangement links TRBV5-2 to TRBJ1-1. TRBV5-2 is designated a pseudogene. This CDR3 comprises 16 residues.

The chain is built from TRBV9 and TRBJ2-5, with 7 bases fitting TRBD2. The CDR3 contains 16 residues. The germline V gene has CDR1 SGDLS and CDR2 YYNGEE. Unmatched junction bases numbered 10, after V lost 3 bases and J lost 2 bases. In DNA, the CDR3 is TGTGCCAGCAGCGCAGCCTCCGGGACTACTCAAGAGACCCAGTACTTC. This gives the protein CASSAASGTTQETQYF.

The chain is built from TRBV24-1 and TRBJ1-1, with D tentatively TRBD1 (6 bases). Germline loops: CDR1 KGHDR, CDR2 SFDVKD. The V end was cut by 4 bases, the J end by 1 base, with 12 bases between. This CDR3 has 15 residues. CDR3 sequence reads: CATSDPRTANTEAFF. CDR3 DNA sequence: TGTGCCACCAGTGACCCTCGGACAGCGAACACTGAAGCTTTCTTT.

The rearrangement uses TRBV2 and TRBJ2-5; the D gene is possibly TRBD1 (6 bases). Per the germline V gene, CDR1 is SNHLY and CDR2 is FYNNEI. This CDR3 has 22 residues. V was shortened by 0 bases and J by 1 base, with 30 bases between the two germline ends. CDR3: CASSEAWAIPGYRVPIQETQYF. DNA of the CDR3: TGTGCCAGCAGTGAAGCGTGGGCTATCCCGGGCTACAGGGTACCCATCCAAGAGACCCAGTACTTC.

This clonotype occurred a few times. The chain employs TRBV7-3 and TRBJ2-1, with D possibly matching TRBD2 (5 bases). Germline values: CDR1 SGHTA, CDR2 FQGTGA. With 1 base removed from V and 9 bases from J, the gap between germline ends came to 13 bases. The CDR3 totals 14 residues. CDR3 loop: CASSLSQSGGEQFF. The CDR3 DNA sequence: TGTGCCAGCAGCTTAAGTCAATCCGGAGGTGAGCAGTTCTTC.

The table lists this clonotype with a few counts. The CDR3 is CASSQGGQMYF. The DNA of the CDR3 is TGTGCCAGCAGCCAAGGCGGGCAGATGTACTTC. The chain carries TRBV3-1 and TRBJ2-7, with D perhaps matching TRBD2 (5 bases). Germline CDR1 reads LGHDT; CDR2 reads YNNKEL (reference sequence). The germline V and J ends were trimmed by 1 base and 12 bases, with 10 bases remaining between them. The CDR3 contains 11 residues.

In its sample, this clonotype was seen a few times. The chain employs TRBV7-2 and TRBJ2-3, with D possibly matching TRBD1 (6 bases). Trimming took 3 bases from V and 4 from J, leaving 8 bases between them. Germline V gene data show CDR1 as SGHTA and CDR2 as FQGNSA. The CDR3 extends over 13 amino acids. CDR3 DNA: TGTGCCAGCAGCTTTACAGGGTCAGATACGCAGTATTTT. It translates to CASSFTGSDTQYF.

This clonotype occurred a few times. The CDR3 loop reads CAWSAGEVNDEQFF. CDR3 coding DNA: TGTGCCTGGAGTGCCGGGGAGGTAAATGATGAGCAGTTCTTC. This chain links TRBV30 with TRBJ2-1, with a tentative D call TRBD2 (6 bases). The germline gives CDR1 GTSNPN, CDR2 SVGIG (reference sequence). With 1 base removed from V and 8 bases from J, the gap between germline ends came to 15 bases. The CDR3 length is 14 residues.